A single sample is the source of the 20 T cell receptor beta chains below, sequenced in a study of T cells in localized non-small cell lung cancer. Repertoires were generated with immunoSEQ multiplex PCR, while TCRdb's copy carries only in-frame clones and drops some. The repertoire holds 100,000 to 150,000 clones, 70% to 90% seen once, with over 1.5% in the top ten. Here the sequenced sample was peripheral blood, taken before any cancer treatment. The source is an older female donor with stage I lung adenocarcinoma.

The genes are TRBV2 and TRBJ2-6, with D uncertain. Trimming stripped 3 bases from V and 4 bases from J, with 10 bases between. This CDR3 has 15 amino acids. Germline V gene sequence: CDR1 SNHLY, CDR2 FYNNEI. This CDR3 is CASSEEGHGANVLTF. CDR3 in DNA: TGTGCCAGCAGTGAGGAAGGGCACGGGGCCAACGTCCTGACTTTC.

This clone occurred a few times. The chain combines TRBV28 with TRBJ2-7; 8 nucleotides match TRBD1. The V gene's germline CDR1 is MDHEN and CDR2 SYDVKM. This CDR3 region has 14 residues. Losses at the gene ends were 4 bases for V and 4 bases for J; bases not matched to a gene: 6. This CDR3 is CASSSQGARYEQYF. The CDR3 DNA reads TGTGCCAGCAGTTCCCAGGGGGCCCGATACGAGCAGTACTTC.

The chain links TRBV13 to TRBJ2-1, with 12 bases lining up with TRBD2. The trim removed 5 bases at V and 9 bases at J, leaving 11 bases unmatched. Per germline, CDR1 PRHDT and CDR2 FYEKMQ (reference sequence). The CDR3 is made up of 16 amino acids. The CDR3 spells CASSTRTSGTYGEQFF. CDR3 nucleotide sequence: TGTGCCAGCAGCACCCGGACTAGCGGGACCTATGGTGAGCAGTTCTTC.

V and J are TRBV25-1 and TRBJ2-7, with 10 bases fitting TRBD2. The CDR3 is 15 residues long. The germline gives CDR1 MGHDK, CDR2 SYGVNS. The V gene end was trimmed by 3 bases and the J gene end by 6 bases; junction bases not matched to a gene: 8. Written as DNA, the CDR3 is TGTGCCAGCAGTGAGAATCTAGCGGGAGTAGGCGAGCAGTACTTC. Encoded protein: CASSENLAGVGEQYF.

The chain carries TRBV2 and TRBJ1-2; maybe TRBD1 (6 bases). Trimming cost V 0 bases and J 6 bases, with 8 bases left between them. Per the germline V gene, CDR1 is SNHLY and CDR2 is FYNNEI. The CDR3 is 13 amino acids. As DNA, the CDR3 is TGTGCCAGCAGTGAAGCGCAGGGGAATGGCTACACCTTC. It yields the protein CASSEAQGNGYTF.

V is TRBV5-1 and J is TRBJ2-3; 13 bases map to TRBD2. CDR3 length: 16 amino acids. Trimming removed 3 bases from V and 2 bases from J; junction bases left unmatched: 3. CDR1 SGHRS and CDR2 YFSETQ come from the germline V gene. In DNA, the CDR3 is TGCGCCAGCAGCTGGACTAGCGGGAGAAACACAGATACGCAGTATTTT. This translates into CASSWTSGRNTDTQYF.

The rearrangement joins TRBV28 to TRBJ2-1; 9 bases agree with TRBD1. The CDR3 runs 14 residues. V lost 7 bases to trimming and J lost 10 bases; unmatched junction nucleotides: 11. Germline V lookup: CDR1 MDHEN, CDR2 SYDVKM. CDR3 coding DNA: TGTGCCAGCACCTCCGGGACAGGGTATCGGGAGCAGTTCTTC. Protein: CASTSGTGYREQFF. Using reference TRBV28 and TRBJ2-1 for the parts outside the CDR3, the full variable domain is DVKVTQSSRYLVKRTGEKVFLECVQDMDHENMFWYRQDPGLGLRLIYFSYDVKMKEKGDIPEGYSVSREKKERFSLILESASTNQTSMYLCASTSGTGYREQFFGPGTRLTVL.

This clone was recorded only once. The chain joins TRBV5-8 to TRBJ1-5; D ambiguous. V lost 3 bases to trimming and J lost 5 bases, with 6 bases between them. There are 12 residues in the CDR3. CDR1 is SGHTS and CDR2 is YDEGEE in the germline V gene. The CDR3 DNA is TGTGCCAGCAGCTCCGTGTATCAGCCCCAGCATTTT. This encodes CASSSVYQPQHF.

The rearrangement joins TRBV15 to TRBJ1-2, with unresolved D. Trimming cost V 4 bases and J 4 bases, with 10 bases left between them. Germline CDR1 is LNHNV and CDR2 is YYDKDF (reference sequence). The CDR3 is 13 amino acids. Here the CDR3 DNA reads TGTGCCACCAGCAAACCGGGAACCTATGGCTACACCTTC. Residues: CATSKPGTYGYTF.

The J gene is TRBJ2-7, the V gene TRBV5-1, with D possibly being TRBD1 or TRBD2 (7 bases each). Germline V gene sequence: CDR1 SGHRS, CDR2 YFSETQ. V lost 4 bases and J lost 3, with 20 bases in between. The CDR3 length is 16 residues. This chain's CDR3 is CASSPARGRESYEQYF. CDR3 sequence (DNA): TGCGCCAGCAGCCCCGCAAGGGGGCGGGAGAGCTACGAGCAGTACTTC.

The V call is TRBV6-5, the J call TRBJ1-2; 7 positions agree with TRBD1. This CDR3 contains 13 residues. Looked up from germline, CDR1 is MNHEY and CDR2 is SVGAGI. Germline trimming cut 6 bases from V and 8 bases from J; bases unmatched to any gene: 9. CDR3 sequence reads: CASSTQGRGGYTF. CDR3 nucleotide sequence: TGTGCCAGCAGCACTCAGGGCAGGGGGGGCTACACCTTC.

V gene TRBV28 combines with J gene TRBJ2-5, with 11 bases fitting TRBD2. The CDR3 loop spans 13 amino acids. Per the germline V gene, CDR1 is MDHEN and CDR2 is SYDVKM. V lost 7 bases, J lost 10 bases, and 8 bases stayed unmatched. CDR3 residues: CASTRGLAGDQYF. The CDR3 DNA follows: TGTGCCAGCACCCGCGGACTAGCGGGCGACCAGTACTTC.

CDR3 amino acids: CATSRDYRTDTQYF. CDR3 DNA sequence: TGTGCCACCAGCAGAGATTACCGCACAGATACGCAGTATTTT. V and J are TRBV15 and TRBJ2-3; D ambiguous. The CDR3 consists of 14 residues. V gave up 0 bases and J gave up 1 base, with 5 bases separating them. Germline V gene data show CDR1 as LNHNV and CDR2 as YYDKDF (reference sequence).

This clone was detected only once. The rearrangement joins TRBV5-4 to TRBJ1-5; weak D call: TRBD1 (5 bases). Germline V gives CDR1 SGHNT, CDR2 YYREEE (reference sequence). The CDR3 loop spans 19 amino acids. The CDR3 is CTPSLRAGWTPNRNQPQHF. In nucleotides, the CDR3 is TGTACCCCGAGCCTGCGGGCAGGGTGGACCCCTAATCGTAATCAGCCCCAGCATTTT.

This clone has just one count. The rearrangement links TRBV18 to TRBJ1-1; D is uncertain. This CDR3 comprises 14 residues. In germline, CDR1 is KGHSH, CDR2 LQKENI. The V gene lost 3 bases and the J gene lost 3 bases, with 11 bases spanning the gap. The CDR3 DNA is TGTGCCAGCTCACCGAGTTCGGGGTACACTGAAGCTTTCTTT. Translated: CASSPSSGYTEAFF.

The DNA of the CDR3 is TGTGCCAGCAGCTTAGGGTATGGAGAGACCCAGTACTTC. It is translated as CASSLGYGETQYF. The chain combines TRBV7-2 with TRBJ2-5; D not certain. Trimming pared 1 base from V and 4 bases from J, leaving 7 bases between. The CDR3 extends over 13 amino acids. CDR1 and CDR2 (germline): SGHTA, FQGNSA.

V is TRBV30 and J is TRBJ1-2, with D maybe TRBD1 (6 bases). The CDR3 spans 12 residues. Trimming took off 4 bases at V and 7 bases at J, with 13 bases between the two ends. The germline gives CDR1 GTSNPN, CDR2 SVGIG (reference sequence). The CDR3 here is CAWTTGFAGYTF. Here the CDR3 DNA reads TGTGCCTGGACTACAGGGTTTGCTGGCTACACCTTC.

CDR3 sequence (DNA): TGTGCCAGTAGTATCTACCCCGGCTCCTACGAGCAGTACTTC. It encodes CASSIYPGSYEQYF. The gene calls are TRBV19 and TRBJ2-7; D gene ambiguous. Trimming cost V 3 bases and J 0 bases, with 9 bases left between them. Germline V lookup: CDR1 LNHDA, CDR2 SQIVND (reference sequence). There are 14 residues in the CDR3. The whole variable domain, filled in from reference TRBV19 and TRBJ2-7, reads DGGITQSPKYLFRKEGQNVTLSCEQNLNHDAMYWYRQDPGQGLRLIYYSQIVNDFQKGDIAEGYSVSREKKESFPLTVTSAQKNPTAFYLCASSIYPGSYEQYFGPGTRLTVT.

The chain uses TRBV18 and TRBJ1-2; perhaps TRBD1 as D (6 bases). Germline-derived CDR1 and CDR2 are KGHSH and LQKENI. This CDR3 comprises 16 residues. V lost 0 bases and J lost 2, with 13 bases in between. CDR3 sequence reads: CASSPPPGAQNYGYTF. The CDR3 nucleotides read TGTGCCAGCTCACCACCGCCGGGGGCGCAGAACTATGGCTACACCTTC.

V and J are TRBV7-3 and TRBJ2-2; 16 bases are shared with TRBD2. Looked up from germline, CDR1 is SGHTA and CDR2 is FQGTGA. CDR3 length equals 20 residues. Unmatched junction bases numbered 15, after V lost 5 bases and J lost 6 bases. CDR3 in DNA: TGTGCCAGCAGCCCTATGGGGACTAGCGGGAGGGCCGTGAGGGCCGGGGAGCTGTTTTTT. Its protein is CASSPMGTSGRAVRAGELFF.